The 30 T cell receptor beta chains given below trace back to one sample, sequenced in a study of T cells in Graves' hyperthyroidism and ophthalmopathy. From RNA transcripts, TCR beta CDR3 regions were amplified. A set of HTBI primers served as the primers for a first-round RT-PCR of the TCR CDR3. TCRdb reprocessed the multiplex PCR reads via MiXCR and lists one record per CDR3 protein. Among approximately 400,000 distinct CDR3 sequences, about 15% were seen once, and the ten largest hold around 10%. Sequenced sample: blood. Receptors originate from a woman aged 55-70 years with Graves' hyperthyroidism.

This clonotype appeared many times. The rearrangement links TRBV11-2 to TRBJ2-7; 7 positions match TRBD1. The ends lost 5 bases at V and 1 base at J; junction bases unmatched: 14. CDR3 length: 17 residues. Germline V gene sequence: CDR1 SGHAT, CDR2 FQNNGV. The CDR3 DNA is TGTGCCAGCAGCCCCCATTCCGGGACAGCTCTTTCCTACGAGCAGTACTTC. It codes for CASSPHSGTALSYEQYF.

This clonotype was counted ten times or more. The chain recombines TRBV12-3 or TRBV12-4 with TRBJ2-2; 11 bases align to TRBD2. V gave up 6 bases and J gave up 3 bases; unmatched junction bases: 12. The CDR3 has 18 residues. CDR3 sequence: CASRYPIAGGPDTGELFF. CDR3 nucleotides: TGTGCCAGCAGATACCCGATAGCGGGAGGGCCGGACACCGGGGAGCTGTTTTTT.

CDR3 coding DNA: TGCAGTGCGACTAGAGCCACCTCATACAATGAGCAGTTCTTC. It specifies CSATRATSYNEQFF. This chain uses TRBV20-1 with TRBJ2-1; weak D call: TRBD2 (6 bases). CDR1 is DFQATT, CDR2 SNEGSKA, per germline (reference sequence). V was clipped by 6 bases and J by 4 bases, with 16 bases between them. The length of the CDR3 is 14 residues.

This clonotype was recorded many times. The genes are TRBV5-8 and TRBJ2-5, with no clear D. V lost 3 bases to trimming and J lost 3 bases, with 9 bases between them. In germline, CDR1 is SGHTS, CDR2 YDEGEE. The CDR3 has 13 residues. CDR3 amino acids: CASSSTVEETQYF. The CDR3 DNA reads TGTGCCAGCAGCTCGACTGTGGAAGAGACCCAGTACTTC.

The chain links TRBV4-1 to TRBJ2-7; 11 nucleotides match TRBD2. CDR3 length: 15 amino acids. Germline V gene lookup returns CDR1 MGHRA and CDR2 YSYEKL. Germline trimming cut 4 bases from V and 4 bases from J; bases unmatched to any gene: 6. CDR3 DNA: TGCGCCAGCAGCCCACTAGCGGGAGCTAGGTACGAGCAGTACTTC. Encoded protein: CASSPLAGARYEQYF.

In its sample, this clonotype was seen many times. The chain couples TRBV20-1 to TRBJ2-7; 8 nucleotides agree with TRBD2. There are 17 residues in the CDR3. Per germline, CDR1 DFQATT and CDR2 SNEGSKA (reference sequence). V was pared by 1 base and J by 2 bases, with 13 bases of the junction left unmatched. CDR3 amino acids: CSARAPPGSGVTYEQYF. The CDR3 DNA follows: TGCAGTGCTAGAGCCCCGCCGGGTAGCGGGGTCACCTACGAGCAGTACTTC.

This clonotype occurred many times. CDR3 residues: CASSPGPGEGTDTQYF. CDR3 coding DNA: TGTGCCAGCAGCCCCGGTCCCGGCGAGGGCACAGATACGCAGTATTTT. This chain connects TRBV3-1 to TRBJ2-3, with D unresolved. This CDR3 has 16 amino acids. The V gene's germline CDR1 is LGHDT and CDR2 YNNKEL (reference sequence). Trimming took 4 bases from V and 1 from J, leaving 15 bases between them.

This clonotype was seen many times. This rearrangement joins TRBV30 to TRBJ2-1, with TRBD1 as a possible D gene (5 bases). Germline CDR1 reads GTSNPN; CDR2 reads SVGIG (reference sequence). V gave up 3 bases and J gave up 6 bases, with 15 bases separating them. The CDR3 spans 14 residues. The CDR3 coding sequence is TGTGCCTGGAGACAGCCAGGGTCCCCCAATGAGCAGTTCTTC. This sequence encodes CAWRQPGSPNEQFF.

The chain employs TRBV7-3 and TRBJ2-2, with a possible D match to TRBD1 (6 bases). Per the germline V gene, CDR1 is SGHTA and CDR2 is FQGTGA. The CDR3 length is 14 residues. Between the trimmed V and J ends, which lost 6 bases and 5 bases, there was a span of 13 bases. The CDR3 coding sequence is TGTGCCAGCAGAGGGGTCAGGGGTACCGGGGAGCTGTTTTTT. The encoded protein is CASRGVRGTGELFF.

This clonotype was seen at least ten times. The gene calls are TRBV6-2 or TRBV6-3 and TRBJ2-1; D uncertain. This CDR3 is built from 16 residues. CDR1 is MNHEY and CDR2 is SVGEGT in the germline V gene. V lost 0 bases and J lost 0, with 9 bases in between. The CDR3 DNA reads as TGTGCCAGCAGTTACTCGACGGTGAGCTCCTACAATGAGCAGTTCTTC. This encodes CASSYSTVSSYNEQFF.

In its sample, this clonotype was seen many times. The chain links TRBV7-9 to TRBJ1-2; no firm D call. Looked up from germline, CDR1 is SEHNR and CDR2 is FQNEAQ (reference sequence). Trimming took 2 bases from V and 3 from J, leaving 7 bases between them. This CDR3 is 13 amino acids long. CDR3 loop: CASSLRTDYGYTF. CDR3 DNA sequence: TGTGCCAGCAGCTTAAGGACGGACTATGGCTACACCTTC.

The rearrangement joins TRBV3-1 to TRBJ2-1; D not resolved. Trimming shortened V by 0 bases and J by 2 bases, and 5 bases separated the two germline ends. Germline V gene lookup returns CDR1 LGHDT and CDR2 YNNKEL (reference sequence). This CDR3 is 14 amino acids long. The CDR3, as DNA: TGTGCCAGCAGCCAAGAGAGTACCTACAATGAGCAGTTCTTC. Translated, it gives CASSQESTYNEQFF.

This clonotype was observed many times. The genes are TRBV7-9 and TRBJ2-5; D is possibly TRBD1 (6 bases). The V gene's germline CDR1 is SEHNR and CDR2 FQNEAQ (reference sequence). The CDR3 spans 12 residues. The V end was cut by 7 bases, the J end by 4 bases, with 10 bases between. The CDR3 region is CASNSQGETQYF. In nucleotides, the CDR3 is TGTGCCAGCAACTCACAGGGAGAGACCCAGTACTTC.

Ten or more counts support this clonotype. The gene calls are TRBV5-1 and TRBJ2-7, with 12 bases fitting TRBD2. Losses at the gene ends were 0 bases for V and 0 bases for J; bases not matched to a gene: 4. CDR3 length: 17 amino acids. Germline V lookup: CDR1 SGHRS, CDR2 YFSETQ. CDR3 sequence (DNA): TGCGCCAGCAGCTTGGGTCTAGCGGGAGGGCCCTCCTACGAGCAGTACTTC. This translates into CASSLGLAGGPSYEQYF.

Ten or more counts support this clonotype. V usage is TRBV6-1 and J usage is TRBJ1-5; 7 bases map to TRBD1. The CDR3 has 15 residues. The trim removed 1 base at V and 2 bases at J, leaving 2 bases unmatched. Germline CDR1 reads MNHNS; CDR2 reads SASEGT. CDR3: CASSEVTGGNQPQHF. DNA for the CDR3: TGTGCCAGCAGTGAAGTCACAGGGGGCAATCAGCCCCAGCATTTT.

The chain links TRBV19 to TRBJ2-7; 12 bases map to TRBD2. Germline trimming cut 2 bases from V and 2 bases from J; bases unmatched to any gene: 7. The CDR3 totals 17 residues. Germline assignment: CDR1 LNHDA and CDR2 SQIVND (reference sequence). The CDR3 loop reads CASSIKGLAGVPYEQYF. The CDR3 nucleotides read TGTGCCAGTAGTATAAAGGGACTAGCGGGTGTACCCTACGAGCAGTACTTC.

This clonotype was seen many times. The V gene is TRBV10-3, the J gene TRBJ1-1; 9 bases agree with TRBD1. The CDR3 runs 13 residues. V lost 7 bases and J lost 3; bases outside the gene matches: 3. Germline CDR1 reads ENHRY; CDR2 reads SYGVKD. The CDR3 coding sequence is TGTGCCATCACCAGACAGGGGGACACTGAAGCTTTCTTT. It specifies CAITRQGDTEAFF.

This clonotype was found many times. This sequence joins TRBV28 and TRBJ2-1, with 9 bases lining up with TRBD2. Germline lookup yields CDR1 MDHEN and CDR2 SYDVKM. J was trimmed by 5 bases and V by 4 bases; bases with no gene match: 6. There are 15 residues in the CDR3. The CDR3 nucleotides read TGTGCCAGCAGTTCTTTCGGCGGGGGGGACAATGAGCAGTTCTTC. Translation: CASSSFGGGDNEQFF. Full variable domain (missing parts from reference TRBV28 and TRBJ2-1): DVKVTQSSRYLVKRTGEKVFLECVQDMDHENMFWYRQDPGLGLRLIYFSYDVKMKEKGDIPEGYSVSREKKERFSLILESASTNQTSMYLCASSSFGGGDNEQFFGPGTRLTVL.

This clonotype was seen repeatedly, ten times or more. The V gene is TRBV2, the J gene TRBJ2-1; tentative D call: TRBD2 (6 bases). Trimming removed 2 bases at V and 4 bases at J, with 12 bases between. The CDR3 consists of 15 residues. From germline, CDR1 is SNHLY and CDR2 FYNNEI. CDR3 coding DNA: TGTGCCAGCAGTGAATTGGGCGGGATGTACAATGAGCAGTTCTTC. This sequence encodes CASSELGGMYNEQFF.

This sequence joins TRBV19 and TRBJ1-2, with D perhaps TRBD1 (6 bases). This CDR3 spans 12 amino acids. The V and J ends lost 2 bases and 8 bases respectively, with 9 bases between them. Germline CDR1 is LNHDA and CDR2 is SQIVND (reference sequence). The CDR3 loop reads CASSIQGKGYTF. DNA for the CDR3: TGTGCCAGTAGTATACAGGGGAAAGGCTACACCTTC.

This clonotype appeared once. This could be a read error, since a much larger clone is one nucleotide away. CDR3 nucleotides: TGCAGCAACTCGGGACTAGCGGGAGCCTACGAGCAGTTCTTC. Its translation is CSNSGLAGAYEQFF. The rearrangement links TRBV29-1 to TRBJ2-7; 14 bases map to TRBD2. TRBJ2-1 explains the end of the DNA better; the J call may be wrong. Per the germline V gene, CDR1 is SQVTM and CDR2 is ANQGSEA. CDR3 length: 14 amino acids.

There are a few counts of this clonotype. The J gene is TRBJ2-7, the V gene TRBV6-2 or TRBV6-3; D is possibly TRBD1 (5 bases). CDR3 length equals 14 residues. Germline assignment: CDR1 MNHEY and CDR2 SVGEGT. V was shortened by 5 bases and J by 2 bases, with 13 bases between the two germline ends. CDR3: CASSLRTNTYEQYF. The CDR3 DNA is TGTGCCAGCAGTCTCCGGACAAATACCTACGAGCAGTACTTC.

Many counts were recorded for this clonotype. V usage is TRBV10-3 and J usage is TRBJ2-7; unclear D gene. Looked up from germline, CDR1 is ENHRY and CDR2 is SYGVKD. Trimming took 10 bases from V and 2 from J, leaving 15 bases between them. The CDR3 is made up of 13 amino acids. The CDR3 sequence is CATQGTSTYEQYF. As DNA, the CDR3 is TGTGCCACCCAAGGAACATCCACCTACGAGCAGTACTTC.

A note on this clonotype: Possible read error: a much larger clone is one base away. The chain joins TRBV18 to TRBJ1-4, with TRBD1 matching over 9 bases. The germline CDR1 and CDR2 sequences are KGHSH and LQKENI. The CDR3 totals 15 residues. The V gene end was trimmed by 0 bases and the J gene end by 10 bases; junction bases not matched to a gene: 6. CDR3 nucleotide sequence: TGTGCCAGCTCACCACCGGGACAGGGAGGTGGAAAACTGTTTTTT. Its translation: CASSPPGQGGGKLFF.

Many counts were recorded for this clonotype. This chain links TRBV10-3 with TRBJ1-1; 8 nucleotides match TRBD1. Germline V gene sequence: CDR1 ENHRY, CDR2 SYGVKD. Unmatched junction bases numbered 10, after V lost 0 bases and J lost 4 bases. This CDR3 has 17 residues. The DNA of the CDR3 is TGTGCCATCAGTGAGTCGATAACAGGGGGTGCGAGCACTGAAGCTTTCTTT. Translating gives CAISESITGGASTEAFF.

The gene calls are TRBV16 and TRBJ1-5, with TRBD1 matching 7 bases. This CDR3 is 14 amino acids long. CDR1 and CDR2 (germline): KGHSY, FQNENV. Trimming at V came to 0 bases and at J to 12 bases, leaving 8 bases not matched to a gene. The CDR3 sequence is CASSQSPGGQLQHF. The CDR3 nucleotides read TGTGCCAGCAGCCAATCCCCAGGGGGTCAACTCCAGCATTTT.

This clonotype was counted many times. The V gene is TRBV11-3, the J gene TRBJ2-7; D may be TRBD1 (5 bases). The CDR3 sequence is 13 residues long. The germline gives CDR1 SGHNT, CDR2 YENEEA. Trimming pared 4 bases from V and 1 base from J, leaving 8 bases between. The CDR3 spells CASSWGRSYEQYF. CDR3 sequence (DNA): TGTGCCAGCAGCTGGGGCAGATCCTACGAGCAGTACTTC.

This clonotype was observed at least ten times. The J gene is TRBJ1-1, the V gene TRBV2; tentative D call: TRBD1 (5 bases). The CDR3 is made up of 14 amino acids. V gave up 6 bases and J gave up 0 bases, with 11 bases separating them. In germline, CDR1 is SNHLY, CDR2 FYNNEI. The CDR3 DNA reads as TGTGCCAGCAGCTGGGACGGGATGAACACTGAAGCTTTCTTT. It encodes CASSWDGMNTEAFF.

Many counts were recorded for this clonotype. The chain is built from TRBV27 and TRBJ1-2, with TRBD1 identical over 10 bases. This CDR3 region has 16 residues. CDR1 is MNHEY and CDR2 is SMNVEV in the germline V gene (reference sequence). J gave up 4 bases and V 5 bases, and 10 bases lay outside the gene matches. CDR3 amino acids: CASSLRLGQGVYGYTF. The CDR3 nucleotides are TGTGCCAGCAGTCTCCGCCTCGGACAGGGGGTCTATGGCTACACCTTC.

This clonotype was seen only a few times. The junction does not match germline at one end; this may be a read error. The chain joins TRBV6-1 to TRBJ2-7; 7 bases align to TRBD2. In germline, CDR1 is MNHNS, CDR2 SASEGT. CDR3 length equals 13 residues. The CDR3 reads CASSKAGTYEQYF. The CDR3 DNA sequence: TGTGCCAGCAGTAAAGCGGGGACCTACGAGCAGTACTTC.